This passage covers 10 T cell receptor beta chains from one sample sequenced in a study of T cell responses to AZD1222 COVID-19 vaccine. Sequencing used immunoSEQ multiplex PCR; TCRdb keeps in-frame clones, though not all of them. The profile covers roughly 100,000 clones, with roughly 90% appearing a single time and 1.2% taken by the ten largest. The sample consisted of peripheral blood, taken on day 0 of AZD1222 vaccination. Source of these receptors: an adult in good health.

The chain employs TRBV5-4 and TRBJ2-4; 9 bases are shared with TRBD2. Germline trimming cut 5 bases from V and 0 bases from J; bases unmatched to any gene: 6. CDR3 length equals 16 residues. In germline, CDR1 is SGHNT, CDR2 YYREEE (reference sequence). DNA for the CDR3: TGTGCCAGCAGTATGGGCGGGGGGGGAGCCAAAAACATTCAGTACTTC. Encoded protein: CASSMGGGGAKNIQYF.

The rearrangement uses TRBV5-1 and TRBJ1-5; possibly TRBD1 for D (5 bases). V lost 0 bases and J 3 bases, leaving 10 bases between the germline ends. The CDR3 length is 15 residues. The germline V gene encodes CDR1 SGHRS and CDR2 YFSETQ. The CDR3 region is CASSLGGRDNQPQHF. CDR3 DNA: TGCGCCAGCAGCTTGGGGGGCAGGGACAATCAGCCCCAGCATTTT.

The chain recombines TRBV28 with TRBJ1-5; no definite D call. The ends were cut back, 6 bases at V and 6 bases at J, with 9 bases in the middle. From germline, CDR1 is MDHEN and CDR2 SYDVKM. This CDR3 contains 12 residues. The chain's CDR3 is CASRLVGQPQHF. The CDR3 nucleotides are TGTGCCAGCAGATTGGTCGGTCAGCCCCAGCATTTT. Variable domain in full (rest from reference TRBV28 and TRBJ1-5): DVKVTQSSRYLVKRTGEKVFLECVQDMDHENMFWYRQDPGLGLRLIYFSYDVKMKEKGDIPEGYSVSREKKERFSLILESASTNQTSMYLCASRLVGQPQHFGDGTRLSIL.

V usage is TRBV29-1 and J usage is TRBJ1-1; unclear D gene. CDR1 SQVTM and CDR2 ANQGSEA come from the germline V gene. The CDR3 contains 10 residues. V shed 4 bases and J shed 4 bases, with 4 bases lying between them. The CDR3, as DNA: TGCAGCGTTGCAGGCACTGAAGCTTTCTTT. Translating it yields CSVAGTEAFF.

The chain has TRBV9 and TRBJ1-1, with no clear D. Trimming took 2 bases from V and 1 from J, leaving 6 bases between them. The V gene's germline CDR1 is SGDLS and CDR2 YYNGEE. The CDR3 spans 13 residues. DNA of the CDR3: TGTGCCAGCAGCGTTTCCCAGAACACTGAAGCTTTCTTT. This sequence encodes CASSVSQNTEAFF. The full variable domain, with the rest looked up from reference TRBV9 and TRBJ1-1, is DSGVTQTPKHLITATGQRVTLRCSPRSGDLSVYWYQQSLDQGLQFLIQYYNGEERAKGNILERFSAQQFPDLHSELNLSSLELGDSALYFCASSVSQNTEAFFGQGTRLTVV.

The chain employs TRBV13 and TRBJ2-1; 7 bases are a match to TRBD1. Trimming at V came to 0 bases and at J to 6 bases, leaving 2 bases not matched to a gene. Germline-derived CDR1 and CDR2 are PRHDT and FYEKMQ (reference sequence). The CDR3 length is 14 residues. This chain's CDR3 is CASSLGDRFNEQFF. The CDR3 DNA sequence: TGTGCCAGCAGCTTAGGGGACAGGTTCAATGAGCAGTTCTTC.

J is TRBJ2-5 and V is TRBV7-2; weak D call: TRBD1 (5 bases). This CDR3 is built from 14 residues. CDR1 SGHTA and CDR2 FQGNSA come from the germline V gene. The V gene lost 6 bases and the J gene lost 1 base, with 12 bases spanning the gap. The CDR3 sequence is CASREKTVQETQYF. The CDR3 nucleotides are TGTGCCAGCAGGGAGAAGACAGTCCAAGAGACCCAGTACTTC.

The chain joins TRBV5-6 to TRBJ2-7; 7 nucleotides align to TRBD2. The CDR3 is 16 amino acids. Germline CDR1 reads SGHDT; CDR2 reads YYEEEE. V was clipped by 3 bases and J by 0 bases; unmatched bases: 9. CDR3 sequence (DNA): TGTGCCAGCAGCTGGCGGCTAGCGGATAGCTCCTACGAGCAGTACTTC. Translation: CASSWRLADSSYEQYF.

V and J are TRBV28 and TRBJ2-7; D could derive from TRBD1 or TRBD2 (5 bases each). The CDR3 covers 13 residues. Looked up from germline, CDR1 is MDHEN and CDR2 is SYDVKM. V lost 6 bases and J lost 7, with 16 bases in between. The CDR3 protein is CASSLGRLVEQYF. The CDR3 DNA sequence: TGTGCCAGCAGCTTGGGACGCTTGGTTGAGCAGTACTTC.

V and J are TRBV6-2 or TRBV6-3 and TRBJ2-7; possibly TRBD1 or TRBD2 for D (6 bases each). The length of the CDR3 is 12 residues. Germline V gene sequence: CDR1 MNHEY, CDR2 SVGEGT. Trimming removed 5 bases from V and 7 bases from J, with 12 bases in between. Written as DNA, the CDR3 is TGTGCCAGCAGTCTCACAGGGAGGGAGCAGTACTTC. Translation gives CASSLTGREQYF.